This TCR beta chain was observed in a study of neoadjuvant anti-PD-1 for oral cavity cancer (dated by TCRdb to the early 2020s). Background on the whole study: Patients mostly received three to four biweekly doses of nivolumab at 3 mg/kg before curative-intent surgical resection. Patients without progression received a fourth nivolumab dose around day 43 and underwent definitive surgical resection on days 50-56. Patients with complete response, partial response or stable disease by RECIST 1.1 were defined as responders, whereas patients with progression were defined as non-responders. The parent correlative cohort had about 11 patients and a response rate of roughly 32%.

V ends up 5 bases short and J 2 bases short, with an unmatched junction base count of 12. Measured from the cysteine to the phenylalanine, the CDR3 is 16 residues long. The retained sequence is limited to the CDR3, 48 bases, with the frame set at the first base. Taken from the germline V gene, the CDR1 and CDR2 loops are SGHVS and FQNEAQ. For this clone: The antigen this receptor binds is unknown. Per-base quality was not reported, and no clone a single base away is much larger than it.

The time point label, read with the paper, signifies: after neoadjuvant nivolumab, at surgical resection. None of the patients had received prior systemic or radiation treatment, and all were newly diagnosed with stage II-IVA oral cavity squamous cell carcinoma. The cohort consisted of patients with HPV-negative, locally advanced oral cavity squamous cell carcinoma. Peripheral blood mononuclear cells were analyzed directly, without maintenance or expansion in culture. Samples were obtained from a longitudinal correlative study of a single-arm phase II trial of neoadjuvant nivolumab in oral cavity squamous cell carcinoma. Subject-matched pre- and post-treatment PBMCs and tumors from three responders and three non-responders underwent genomic DNA-based TCRbeta sequencing. Peripheral blood mononuclear cells were collected before nivolumab treatment and were collected again after treatment, at the time of surgery. The Maxwell RSC DNA from Cells kit was used to extract genomic DNA from PBMCs.

For deep sequencing of PBMC libraries, mostly 400 to 550 ng of input genomic DNA was used, and six replicates were run per sample. The immunoSEQ hsTCRbeta kit was used to prepare TCRbeta libraries, following the manufacturer's instructions. The finished libraries were brought together in one pool at approximately 3 nM, which was then read using an Illumina NovaSeq 6000 S4 flow cell. Concerning the study's data processing: The immunoSEQ Analyzer was used for raw data preprocessing and quality control. The analysis was restricted to productive rearrangements, with each unique CDR3 amino acid sequence defining a clonotype. Using the R package tcR, the researchers computed the Gini-Simpson index as their estimate of repertoire clonality. Gini indices were compared with Student's t test, and associations with tumor size change were assessed by Pearson correlation. Imported from immuneACCESS, the table was reduced by TCRdb to in-frame sequences with V and J called. These copies leave out some clones; in studies compared against another copy, an unresolved V gene accounts for under half, and the cause of the remainder is not known. From that table come the V and J calls and clone size; the DNA was used to work out D and trimming. This sample has over 11,000 clones in its table, and about three quarters of those were observed once. In total, the top ten clones hold less than 3.5% of the sample.

Study-level results and caveats: Within PBMCs, T cell clonality (Gini index) was significantly higher in non-responders than responders after neoadjuvant nivolumab. Higher pretreatment blood Treg/Th17 ratios correlated with both higher pretreatment blood TCRbeta clonality and lower post-treatment tumor TCRbeta clonality. The TCR analyses had only a few patients in each response group, and the authors called for validation in larger cohorts.

Material: PBMCs, obtained after nivolumab (anti-PD-1) treatment. The rearranged segments are TRBV7-8 and TRBJ2-7; the central 7 bases match TRBD2. The receptor comes from a person between 35 and 79 years old with oral cavity squamous cell carcinoma. CDR3 reads: CASSIEGGSRAYEQYF. The nucleotide sequence reads TGTGCCAGCAGCATCGAAGGCGGGAGTCGGGCCTACGAGCAGTACTTC.